This is a list of T cell receptor beta chains from one sample in a study of OX40 agonist ivuxolimab in advanced cancers. Clones were read by immunoSEQ multiplex PCR, and TCRdb kept only the in-frame ones, dropping some. This sample has about 38,000 clones, with over 60% found just once. Sequenced material: CD4+ or CD8+ T cells sorted from blood, taken in a trial of the OX40 agonist ivuxolimab. These TCRs come from an adult with an advanced solid tumor such as melanoma, head and neck, liver or kidney cancer. The CDR3 runs from the conserved cysteine through the conserved F or W. Fields, in order: V gene, D gene, clone size, J gene, CDR3 protein, CDR3 DNA. The D gene is left open where the match is weak. Clone size is stated in some rows and not others, as once, few, many or a class when expanded.

TRBV6-6	-	-	TRBJ2-7	CASSHHEQYF	TGTGCCAGCAGCCACCACGAGCAGTACTTC
TRBV5-1	-	-	TRBJ2-1	CASSSSGGSYNEQFF	TGCGCCAGCAGCTCGTCCGGGGGCTCCTACAATGAGCAGTTCTTC
TRBV30	-	medium-sized	TRBJ1-1	CAWSPPTGNTEAFF	TGTGCCTGGAGCCCCCCAACAGGGAACACTGAAGCTTTCTTT
TRBV27	-	-	TRBJ1-2	CASSLIGSDNGYTF	TGTGCCAGCAGTTTAATCGGCAGTGACAACGGCTACACCTTC
TRBV7-9	-	-	TRBJ1-4	CASSSWGTTNEKLFF	TGTGCCAGCAGCTCTTGGGGTACGACTAATGAAAAACTGTTTTTT
TRBV18	-	-	TRBJ1-5	CASSPDRKQPQHF	TGTGCCAGCTCCCCCGACAGGAAACAGCCCCAGCATTTT
TRBV5-1	-	-	TRBJ2-5	CASSLNLQETQYF	TGCGCCAGCAGCTTGAATCTACAAGAGACCCAGTACTTC
TRBV7-8	-	-	TRBJ2-2	CASSLASLGTGELFF	TGTGCCAGCAGCTTAGCGTCTTTAGGGACCGGGGAGCTGTTTTTT
TRBV10-3	TRBD2	-	TRBJ2-3	CAIKGLAGGPSDTQYF	TGTGCCATCAAGGGACTAGCGGGAGGGCCCTCAGATACGCAGTATTTT
TRBV25-1	-	-	TRBJ1-1	CASSGVGRAFF	TGTGCCAGCAGTGGGGTGGGTAGAGCTTTCTTT
TRBV4-3	-	-	TRBJ2-5	CASSQVWATGKTQYF	TGCGCCAGCAGCCAAGTATGGGCAACCGGGAAGACCCAGTACTTC
TRBV4-2	-	-	TRBJ2-5	CASSQDAREETQYF	TGTGCCAGCAGCCAAGATGCGCGGGAAGAGACCCAGTACTTC
TRBV9	-	once	TRBJ1-2	CASSVESTGNYGYTF	TGTGCCAGCAGCGTAGAGAGTACAGGGAACTATGGCTACACCTTC
TRBV28	TRBD2	-	TRBJ2-2	CASKRERTGELFF	TGTGCCAGCAAGCGGGAGAGAACCGGGGAGCTGTTTTTT
TRBV7-9	TRBD1	-	TRBJ1-1	CASSRTMDRLTEAFF	TGTGCCAGCAGTCGAACCATGGACAGGCTCACTGAAGCTTTCTTT
TRBV28	-	-	TRBJ1-2	CASSTPTGGYTF	TGTGCCAGCAGTACCCCCACAGGAGGCTACACCTTC
TRBV13	TRBD1	few	TRBJ1-2	CASSLPGTGYGYTF	TGTGCCAGCAGCTTGCCCGGGACAGGGTATGGCTACACCTTC
TRBV7-2	-	-	TRBJ2-7	CASSPGTTTSEQYF	TGTGCCAGCAGCCCCGGGACAACTACCTCCGAGCAGTACTTC
TRBV11-1	TRBD1	-	TRBJ2-1	CASSGFDRALNNEQFF	TGTGCCAGCAGCGGTTTTGACAGGGCGCTGAACAATGAGCAGTTCTTC
TRBV28	-	-	TRBJ1-2	CASSLRPVANYGYTF	TGTGCCAGCAGTTTAAGGCCAGTGGCTAACTATGGCTACACCTTC
TRBV10-2	TRBD1	few	TRBJ1-3	CASSEVDRRKNTIYF	TGCGCCAGCAGTGAGGTGGACAGGAGAAAAAACACCATATATTTT
TRBV9	TRBD1	-	TRBJ2-7	CASSVDSGQGVYEQYF	TGTGCCAGCAGCGTAGACTCTGGACAGGGGGTTTACGAGCAGTACTTC
TRBV28	-	once	TRBJ1-4	CASYPPLGEKLFF	TGTGCCAGCTACCCGCCCCTAGGTGAAAAACTGTTTTTT